The 2 T cell receptor beta chains given below trace back to one sample, sequenced in a study of blood T cell repertoires in COVID-19. Produced via immunoSEQ multiplex PCR; TCRdb's table is partial and in-frame only. The data hold some 200,000 clones, with 75% to 95% observed a single time. The sample was peripheral blood. The receptor source for this set is a man aged 50-59 years with acute or convalescent COVID-19.

V usage is TRBV5-4 and J usage is TRBJ2-2; 7 bases fit TRBD2. J lost 6 bases, V lost 4 bases, and 3 bases had no gene match. This CDR3 has 13 residues. Germline V gene lookup returns CDR1 SGHNT and CDR2 YYREEE (reference sequence). CDR3 sequence reads: CASSLGGAGELFF. The DNA for the CDR3 is TGTGCCAGCAGCCTTGGGGGGGCCGGGGAGCTGTTTTTT.

V gene TRBV28 combines with J gene TRBJ2-7, with D uncertain. Germline CDR1 is MDHEN and CDR2 is SYDVKM. The CDR3 has 13 amino acids. Trimming shortened V by 6 bases and J by 1 base, and 10 bases separated the two germline ends. CDR3 amino acids: CASSPPRSYEQYV. CDR3 bases: TGTGCCAGCAGCCCCCCTAGGTCCTACGAGCAGTACGTC.